The entry that follows covers one T cell receptor (beta chain) sequence. Its antigen is not known. The data are from a study of blood T cells in healthy people across ages. Study details: About one barcoded beta molecule was captured per two T cells (by template switching).

The donors, aged roughly 6 to 95, were healthy Caucasians from Russia. Next came a second PCR, run for about 7 to 12 cycles, which used a sample-barcoded 5' primer along with a J-beta primer mix. TCRdb reprocessed the 5' RACE reads with MiXCR, giving one entry per CDR3 protein. The profile shows around 800,000 distinct CDR3 sequences, approximately 53% of them singletons. Overall study results and limits: Long-lived donors had more naive CD4+ cells and higher diversity than aged donors. Roughly linear age-related decline in beta diversity appeared, significant by age about 40.

The sequence came from an elderly man in good health. The sample taken for sequencing was blood.

CDR3 sequence: CAISARLAGGRYEQYF. As DNA, the CDR3 is TGTGCCATCAGTGCGAGACTAGCGGGAGGGCGCTACGAGCAGTACTTC. The chain links TRBV10-3 to TRBJ2-5, with 14 bases fitting TRBD2. The DNA end favors TRBJ2-7, so the J call may be wrong. This CDR3 has 16 amino acids. The germline V gene has CDR1 ENHRY and CDR2 SYGVKD.